The rows below give T cell receptor beta chains drawn from one sample of a study of metastatic and nonmetastatic thyroid tumors. TCRdb re-called the PCR reads via MiXCR. Here the sample spans about 42,000 clones, 12% being singletons. The specimen sequenced was blood. These receptors were obtained from a male donor with papillary thyroid cancer or a benign thyroid nodule (not recorded which). Some clones in this sample may be carry-over from other donors' samples. CDR3s include the opening cysteine and the closing phenylalanine or tryptophan. Each record gives: D gene, CDR3 length, J gene, V gene, clone size, CDR3 protein, CDR3 DNA. A D gene is named only where the DNA matches it firmly. Expanded clones are given a class, and other clones once, few, many or no size at all.

D gene: NA
CDR3 length: 11
J gene: TRBJ1-2
V gene: TRBV7-9
clone size: many
CDR3 protein: CASTAWGGYTF
CDR3 DNA: TGTGCCAGCACCGCCTGGGGCGGCTACACCTTC

D gene: TRBD2
CDR3 length: 17
J gene: TRBJ2-5
V gene: TRBV11-2
clone size: many
CDR3 protein: CASSPGTSGSRRKTQYF
CDR3 DNA: TGTGCCAGCAGCCCAGGGACTAGCGGGTCCCGGCGGAAGACCCAGTACTTC

D gene: NA
CDR3 length: 14
J gene: TRBJ1-2
V gene: TRBV5-1
clone size: many
CDR3 protein: CASSARQLNYGYTF
CDR3 DNA: TGCGCCAGCAGCGCTCGCCAGCTAAACTATGGCTACACCTTC

D gene: TRBD2
CDR3 length: 15
J gene: TRBJ2-7
V gene: TRBV29-1
clone size: many
CDR3 protein: CSVGGELGTPYEQYF
CDR3 DNA: TGCAGCGTCGGGGGGGAGCTCGGGACGCCCTACGAGCAGTACTTC

D gene: NA
CDR3 length: 13
J gene: TRBJ2-1
V gene: TRBV11-3
clone size: NA
CDR3 protein: CASSPTGYNEQFF
CDR3 DNA: TGTGCCAGCAGCCCCACCGGTTACAATGAGCAGTTCTTC

D gene: TRBD1
CDR3 length: 15
J gene: TRBJ1-1
V gene: TRBV27
clone size: few
CDR3 protein: CASSWGQGAPVEAFF
CDR3 DNA: TGTGCCAGCAGTTGGGGACAGGGGGCTCCTGTGGAAGCTTTCTTT

D gene: NA
CDR3 length: 13
J gene: TRBJ1-1
V gene: TRBV6-2/TRBV6-3
clone size: many
CDR3 protein: CASRRGQNTEAFF
CDR3 DNA: TGTGCCAGCAGACGGGGCCAAAACACTGAAGCTTTCTTT

D gene: TRBD1
CDR3 length: 13
J gene: TRBJ1-3
V gene: TRBV2
clone size: many
CDR3 protein: CASSSTGGDTIYF
CDR3 DNA: TGTGCCAGCAGCTCTACAGGGGGGGACACCATATATTTT

D gene: TRBD1
CDR3 length: 13
J gene: TRBJ2-7
V gene: TRBV29-1
clone size: NA
CDR3 protein: CSVLRTGGYEQYF
CDR3 DNA: TGCAGCGTTTTGCGAACAGGGGGCTACGAGCAGTACTTC

D gene: NA
CDR3 length: 12
J gene: TRBJ2-3
V gene: TRBV3-1
clone size: few
CDR3 protein: CASSRVANTQYF
CDR3 DNA: TGTGCCAGTTCCCGCGTCGCCAATACGCAGTATTTT

D gene: TRBD2
CDR3 length: 18
J gene: TRBJ2-1
V gene: TRBV11-1
clone size: many
CDR3 protein: CASSFGLAGGPGYNEQFF
CDR3 DNA: TGTGCCAGCAGCTTTGGACTAGCGGGAGGGCCGGGATACAATGAGCAGTTCTTC

D gene: NA
CDR3 length: 14
J gene: TRBJ1-2
V gene: TRBV28
clone size: few
CDR3 protein: CASSEMTVNYGYNF
CDR3 DNA: TGTGCAAGCAGTGAGATGACAGTAAACTATGGCTACAACTTC

D gene: NA
CDR3 length: 18
J gene: TRBJ2-7
V gene: TRBV6-1
clone size: few
CDR3 protein: CASSEALHLWESRYEQYF
CDR3 DNA: TGTGCCAGCAGTGAAGCGCTTCATCTTTGGGAATCTCGCTACGAGCAGTACTTC

D gene: NA
CDR3 length: 12
J gene: TRBJ2-5
V gene: TRBV7-8
clone size: many
CDR3 protein: CASRMVGETQYF
CDR3 DNA: TGTGCTAGCCGGATGGTCGGGGAGACCCAGTACTTC

D gene: NA
CDR3 length: 13
J gene: TRBJ2-5
V gene: TRBV5-5
clone size: few
CDR3 protein: CASSLILKETQYF
CDR3 DNA: TGTGCCAGCAGCTTGATACTCAAAGAGACCCAGTACTTC

D gene: NA
CDR3 length: 14
J gene: TRBJ2-7
V gene: TRBV20-1
clone size: many
CDR3 protein: CSADGRRTSYEQYF
CDR3 DNA: TGCAGTGCCGATGGGCGACGGACTTCCTACGAGCAGTACTTC

D gene: TRBD1
CDR3 length: 16
J gene: TRBJ1-5
V gene: TRBV28
clone size: many
CDR3 protein: CASSSGGRGPDQPQHF
CDR3 DNA: TGTGCCAGCAGTTCCGGGGGCAGGGGGCCGGATCAGCCCCAGCATTTT

D gene: NA
CDR3 length: 11
J gene: TRBJ2-7
V gene: TRBV6-1
clone size: medium-sized
CDR3 protein: CASSPNHEQYF
CDR3 DNA: TGTGCCAGCAGTCCGAACCACGAGCAGTACTTC

D gene: NA
CDR3 length: 13
J gene: TRBJ1-2
V gene: TRBV28
clone size: few
CDR3 protein: CASSRTRNYFYTF
CDR3 DNA: TGTGCCAGCAGCCGGACCCGAAACTATTTCTACACCTTC

D gene: NA
CDR3 length: 12
J gene: TRBJ1-1
V gene: TRBV7-2
clone size: many
CDR3 protein: CASSLLKVSAFF
CDR3 DNA: TGTGCCAGCAGCTTGCTGAAGGTTTCGGCTTTCTTT

D gene: TRBD2
CDR3 length: 13
J gene: TRBJ2-1
V gene: TRBV28
clone size: many
CDR3 protein: CASTPSGRDEQFF
CDR3 DNA: TGTGCCAGCACCCCAAGCGGGAGGGATGAGCAGTTTTTC

D gene: NA
CDR3 length: 16
J gene: TRBJ1-6
V gene: TRBV5-4
clone size: many
CDR3 protein: CASSLAASSYNSPLHF
CDR3 DNA: TGTGCCAGCAGCTTGGCGGCGAGCTCCTATAATTCACCCCTCCACTTT

D gene: NA
CDR3 length: 11
J gene: TRBJ1-2
V gene: TRBV28
clone size: NA
CDR3 protein: CASRTVYVYTF
CDR3 DNA: TGTGCCAGCCGGACAGTCTATGTCTACACCTTC

D gene: NA
CDR3 length: 16
J gene: TRBJ2-1
V gene: TRBV29-1
clone size: many
CDR3 protein: CSVQGWPNGDYNEQFF
CDR3 DNA: TGCAGCGTTCAAGGGTGGCCAAACGGGGACTACAATGAGCAGTTCTTC

D gene: TRBD1
CDR3 length: 14
J gene: TRBJ2-7
V gene: TRBV4-1
clone size: many
CDR3 protein: CASSQDRGRKKQYF
CDR3 DNA: TGCGCCAGCAGCCAGGACAGGGGGCGCAAGAAGCAGTACTTC

D gene: NA
CDR3 length: 15
J gene: TRBJ2-6
V gene: TRBV20-1
clone size: NA
CDR3 protein: CSAIVGGAWANVLTF
CDR3 DNA: TGCAGTGCAATAGTCGGAGGGGCTTGGGCCAACGTCCTGACTTTC

D gene: NA
CDR3 length: 16
J gene: TRBJ1-5
V gene: TRBV6-1
clone size: many
CDR3 protein: CASSPLYSGYNQPQHF
CDR3 DNA: TGTGCCAGCAGTCCCCTCTACTCGGGATACAATCAGCCCCAGCATTTT

D gene: NA
CDR3 length: 15
J gene: TRBJ2-2
V gene: TRBV10-3
clone size: many
CDR3 protein: CAISETRQNTGELFF
CDR3 DNA: TGTGCCATCAGTGAGACTCGACAGAACACCGGGGAGCTGTTTTTT

D gene: NA
CDR3 length: 12
J gene: TRBJ2-1
V gene: TRBV11-3
clone size: many
CDR3 protein: CASSTNGWEQFF
CDR3 DNA: TGTGCCAGCAGTACCAATGGATGGGAGCAGTTCTTC

D gene: TRBD2
CDR3 length: 14
J gene: TRBJ2-2
V gene: TRBV24-1
clone size: NA
CDR3 protein: CATSSQRETGELSF
CDR3 DNA: TGTGCCACTAGTTCCCAGCGGGAGACCGGGGAGCTGTCTTTT

D gene: TRBD1
CDR3 length: 16
J gene: TRBJ1-2
V gene: TRBV12-3/TRBV12-4
clone size: many
CDR3 protein: CASSLSGTGGRNGYTF
CDR3 DNA: TGTGCCAGCAGTTTGTCCGGGACAGGGGGCAGGAATGGCTACACCTTC

D gene: TRBD1
CDR3 length: 14
J gene: TRBJ1-1
V gene: TRBV6-2/TRBV6-3
clone size: few
CDR3 protein: CASRPGQTNTEAFF
CDR3 DNA: TGTGCCAGCAGGCCGGGACAGACGAACACTGAAGCTTTCTTT

D gene: TRBD1
CDR3 length: 15
J gene: TRBJ2-2
V gene: TRBV7-9
clone size: many
CDR3 protein: CASSPGTGSVGELFF
CDR3 DNA: TGTGCCAGCAGCCCCGGGACAGGGTCGGTCGGGGAGCTGTTTTTT

D gene: NA
CDR3 length: 15
J gene: TRBJ2-3
V gene: TRBV20-1
clone size: many
CDR3 protein: CSAAYTGAGTDTQYF
CDR3 DNA: TGCAGTGCTGCATACACCGGCGCCGGCACAGATACGCAGTATTTT

D gene: NA
CDR3 length: 15
J gene: TRBJ1-5
V gene: TRBV6-6
clone size: medium-sized
CDR3 protein: CASSYTERVDQPQHF
CDR3 DNA: TGTGCCAGCAGTTACACCGAAAGGGTCGATCAGCCCCAGCATTTT

D gene: TRBD1
CDR3 length: 18
J gene: TRBJ1-6
V gene: TRBV7-2
clone size: many
CDR3 protein: CASSSSGQGASYNSPLHF
CDR3 DNA: TGTGCCAGCAGCTCTTCGGGACAGGGGGCCTCCTATAATTCACCCCTCCACTTT

D gene: NA
CDR3 length: 16
J gene: TRBJ2-6
V gene: TRBV3-1
clone size: NA
CDR3 protein: CASSQDRTSGANVLTF
CDR3 DNA: TGTGCCAGCAGTCAAGACAGGACCTCTGGGGCCAACGTCCTGACTTTC

D gene: NA
CDR3 length: 16
J gene: TRBJ1-4
V gene: TRBV9
clone size: many
CDR3 protein: CASSATGLTTNEKLFF
CDR3 DNA: TGTGCCAGCAGCGCCACAGGGTTGACAACTAATGAAAAACTGTTTTTT

D gene: NA
CDR3 length: 15
J gene: TRBJ2-2
V gene: TRBV6-1
clone size: NA
CDR3 protein: CASQPYLCNTGELFF
CDR3 DNA: TGTGCCAGCCAGCCCTACTTATGTAACACCGGGGAGCTGTTTTTT

D gene: TRBD1
CDR3 length: 15
J gene: TRBJ2-7
V gene: TRBV13
clone size: NA
CDR3 protein: CASSSPGTGGSRQYF
CDR3 DNA: TGTGCCAGCAGCTCGCCCGGGACAGGCGGTTCGCGGCAGTACTTC

D gene: NA
CDR3 length: 14
J gene: TRBJ2-7
V gene: TRBV6-1
clone size: medium-sized
CDR3 protein: CASSEGPDSYEQYF
CDR3 DNA: TGTGCCAGCAGTGAAGGGCCGGACTCCTACGAGCAGTACTTC

D gene: TRBD2
CDR3 length: 16
J gene: TRBJ2-6
V gene: TRBV5-1
clone size: NA
CDR3 protein: CASSLAGGTGANVLTF
CDR3 DNA: TGCGCCAGCAGCTTGGCCGGGGGGACGGGGGCCAACGTCCTGACTTTC

D gene: NA
CDR3 length: 15
J gene: TRBJ2-3
V gene: TRBV4-1
clone size: many
CDR3 protein: CASSPVGPVGDTQYF
CDR3 DNA: TGCGCCAGCAGCCCCGTTGGTCCAGTGGGAGATACGCAGTATTTT

D gene: NA
CDR3 length: 15
J gene: TRBJ2-5
V gene: TRBV5-1
clone size: many
CDR3 protein: CASSWKTGSQETQYF
CDR3 DNA: TGCGCCAGCAGCTGGAAGACAGGAAGCCAAGAGACCCAGTACTTC

D gene: NA
CDR3 length: 15
J gene: TRBJ1-6
V gene: TRBV20-1
clone size: many
CDR3 protein: CSALQAGIHNSPLHF
CDR3 DNA: TGCAGTGCCCTACAGGCAGGGATCCATAATTCACCCCTCCACTTT

D gene: NA
CDR3 length: 14
J gene: TRBJ2-1
V gene: TRBV6-2/TRBV6-3
clone size: many
CDR3 protein: CASSSGLRGSEQFF
CDR3 DNA: TGTGCCAGCAGCTCCGGCTTAAGGGGTAGTGAGCAGTTCTTC

D gene: NA
CDR3 length: 15
J gene: TRBJ1-1
V gene: TRBV20-1
clone size: many
CDR3 protein: CSARGEEGLTGWAFF
CDR3 DNA: TGCAGTGCTAGAGGGGAGGAGGGTTTGACCGGCTGGGCTTTCTTT

D gene: NA
CDR3 length: 15
J gene: TRBJ2-2
V gene: TRBV5-1
clone size: many
CDR3 protein: CASSLGGEVTGELFF
CDR3 DNA: TGCGCCAGCAGCTTGGGAGGGGAGGTCACCGGGGAGCTGTTTTTT

D gene: NA
CDR3 length: 17
J gene: TRBJ2-7
V gene: TRBV18
clone size: few
CDR3 protein: CASSPPGRGPVVYEQYF
CDR3 DNA: TGTGCCAGCTCACCACCGGGGCGGGGGCCGGTTGTCTACGAGCAGTACTTC

D gene: NA
CDR3 length: 12
J gene: TRBJ2-7
V gene: TRBV14
clone size: NA
CDR3 protein: CASSPRGNEQYF
CDR3 DNA: TGTGCCAGCAGCCCCAGGGGCAACGAGCAGTACTTC

D gene: TRBD2
CDR3 length: 15
J gene: TRBJ2-7
V gene: TRBV19
clone size: NA
CDR3 protein: CASSILTSGSYEQYF
CDR3 DNA: TGTGCCAGTAGTATTCTGACTAGCGGGTCCTACGAGCAGTACTTC

D gene: TRBD1
CDR3 length: 14
J gene: TRBJ2-1
V gene: TRBV13
clone size: many
CDR3 protein: CASSPRTGSNEQFF
CDR3 DNA: TGTGCCAGCAGCCCACGGACAGGTTCCAATGAGCAGTTCTTC

D gene: TRBD2
CDR3 length: 16
J gene: TRBJ2-1
V gene: TRBV11-1
clone size: many
CDR3 protein: CASSPEGGTRHNEQFF
CDR3 DNA: TGTGCCAGCAGCCCGGAGGGCGGGACTAGACACAATGAGCAGTTCTTC

D gene: TRBD2
CDR3 length: 14
J gene: TRBJ2-5
V gene: TRBV7-3
clone size: many
CDR3 protein: CASSFGGNPETQYF
CDR3 DNA: TGTGCCAGCAGCTTCGGGGGGAATCCAGAGACCCAGTACTTC

D gene: NA
CDR3 length: 13
J gene: TRBJ2-7
V gene: TRBV27
clone size: medium-sized
CDR3 protein: CASSLTSSYEQYF
CDR3 DNA: TGTGCCAGCAGTTTAACCAGCTCCTACGAGCAGTACTTC

D gene: NA
CDR3 length: 15
J gene: TRBJ1-4
V gene: TRBV7-3
clone size: NA
CDR3 protein: CASSTPGPSHEKLFF
CDR3 DNA: TGTGCCAGCAGCACGCCCGGACCGTCCCATGAGAAACTGTTTTTT

D gene: NA
CDR3 length: 12
J gene: TRBJ1-5
V gene: TRBV2
clone size: many
CDR3 protein: CASSEGPQPQHF
CDR3 DNA: TGTGCCAGCAGTGAAGGCCCGCAGCCCCAGCATTTT

D gene: NA
CDR3 length: 16
J gene: TRBJ1-1
V gene: TRBV11-2
clone size: many
CDR3 protein: CASSLSSWGVSTEAFF
CDR3 DNA: TGTGCCAGCAGCTTATCTTCTTGGGGGGTTAGTACTGAAGCTTTCTTT